The clone carrying this T cell receptor (beta chain) was seen ten or more times. Its cognate antigen is unknown. At one end the junction does not follow the germline gene, possibly because of a read error. The sample comes from a study of regulatory T cells in long-lasting Graves disease. Findings of the study overall: Persistent cases of Graves' showed reduced TCR diversity relative to newly diagnosed patients. Examination was confined to peripheral blood, excluding thyroid tissue.

Sequencing libraries for TCR beta were prepared with iRepertoire HTBI primers and Arm-PCR of CDR3 regions. One entry per CDR3 protein, called by TCRdb with MiXCR from the multiplex PCR reads. The table shows approximately 470,000 distinct CDR3 sequences, with about 17% occurring only once. Regarding time point: newly diagnosed GD, antithyroid drugs for less than 3 months. RNA isolated from PBMCs was used to make the TCR library. The CDR3 contains 15 residues. Looked up from germline, CDR1 is SGHRS and CDR2 is YFSETQ. The sample was also reused in another study, on T cells in Graves' hyperthyroidism and ophthalmopathy.

The chain couples TRBV5-1 to TRBJ2-7; 9 positions agree with TRBD1. This clonotype was sampled from a man between 35 and 55 years old with Graves disease. The sequenced sample was peripheral blood mononuclear cells (PBMCs), obtained at new diagnosis, from a patient treated with antithyroid drugs. CDR3 nucleotide sequence: TGTGCCAGCAGCTTAGTGGGACAGGGTTCCTACGAGCAGTACTTC. As protein: CASSLVGQGSYEQYF. The full variable domain, its missing parts supplied by reference TRBV5-1 and TRBJ2-7, is KAGVTQTPRYLIKTRGQQVTLSCSPISGHRSVSWYQQTPGQGLQFLFEYFSETQRNKGNFPGRFSGRQFSNSRSEMNVSTLELGDSALYLCASSLVGQGSYEQYFGPGTRLTVT.